Listed below are T cell receptor beta chains from one sample, sequenced in a study of long-term antiretroviral therapy in people with HIV. The table came from immunoSEQ multiplex PCR; TCRdb's copy has only in-frame clones and leaves some out. The sample lists about 41,000 clones, roughly 93% occurring once. The sequenced sample was unsorted PBMCs, obtained around 9 years after starting antiretroviral therapy. The receptors were gathered from a man aged 30-40 years with HIV. Both conserved end residues are part of each CDR3. A D gene is named only where the DNA matches it firmly. Only some rows state a clone size, as once, few, many or a class for expanded clones.

j_call: TRBJ1-6; clone_size: .; d_call: .; v_call: TRBV13; cdr3_aa: CASSGRDRGSYNSPLHF; cdr3_nt: TGTGCCAGCAGCGGCCGGGACCGCGGCTCCTATAATTCACCCCTCCACTTT
j_call: TRBJ1-5; clone_size: .; d_call: .; v_call: TRBV27; cdr3_aa: CASSLGAGSSNQPQHF; cdr3_nt: TGTGCCAGCAGTCTCGGGGCAGGGTCAAGCAATCAGCCCCAGCATTTT
j_call: TRBJ1-1; clone_size: .; d_call: .; v_call: TRBV30; cdr3_aa: CAWNIPPGVLGEAFF; cdr3_nt: TGTGCCTGGAATATCCCGCCGGGGGTCCTAGGTGAAGCTTTCTTT
j_call: TRBJ2-2; clone_size: .; d_call: .; v_call: TRBV29-1; cdr3_aa: CSVMSPEATGELFF; cdr3_nt: TGCAGCGTCATGAGTCCGGAAGCCACCGGGGAGCTGTTTTTT
j_call: TRBJ1-6; clone_size: .; d_call: TRBD1; v_call: TRBV27; cdr3_aa: CASSNPGQGKSPLHF; cdr3_nt: TGTGCCAGCAGTAACCCGGGACAGGGGAAGTCACCCCTCCACTTT
j_call: TRBJ2-1; clone_size: .; d_call: TRBD2; v_call: TRBV29-1; cdr3_aa: CSVVGLDNYNEQFF; cdr3_nt: TGCAGCGTTGTAGGACTAGATAACTACAATGAGCAGTTCTTC
j_call: TRBJ2-5; clone_size: .; d_call: .; v_call: TRBV7-9; cdr3_aa: CASSLGVKDTLRETQYF; cdr3_nt: TGTGCCAGCAGCTTAGGTGTCAAAGACACTCTAAGGGAGACCCAGTACTTC
j_call: TRBJ1-4; clone_size: .; d_call: TRBD1; v_call: TRBV6-1; cdr3_aa: CASSWDREGKGKLFF; cdr3_nt: TGTGCCAGCAGTTGGGACAGGGAGGGGAAGGGAAAACTGTTTTTT
j_call: TRBJ2-7; clone_size: .; d_call: TRBD1; v_call: TRBV5-5; cdr3_aa: CASSFAGQGAAEQYF; cdr3_nt: TGTGCCAGCAGCTTTGCAGGGCAGGGGGCGGCCGAGCAGTACTTC
j_call: TRBJ1-6; clone_size: .; d_call: .; v_call: TRBV30; cdr3_aa: CAWSTEDNSPLHF; cdr3_nt: TGTGCCTGGAGCACGGAGGATAATTCACCCCTCCACTTT
j_call: TRBJ2-3; clone_size: .; d_call: .; v_call: TRBV5-5; cdr3_aa: CASSLDGADTQYF; cdr3_nt: TGTGCCAGCAGCTTGGACGGGGCAGATACGCAGTATTTT
j_call: TRBJ2-1; clone_size: .; d_call: .; v_call: TRBV7-9; cdr3_aa: CASSKGGYNEQFF; cdr3_nt: TGTGCCAGCAGCAAGGGGGGGTACAATGAGCAGTTCTTC
j_call: TRBJ1-6; clone_size: .; d_call: TRBD1; v_call: TRBV28; cdr3_aa: CASIRTGGSYNSPLHF; cdr3_nt: TGTGCCAGCATCCGAACAGGGGGCTCGTATAATTCACCCCTCCACTTT
j_call: TRBJ2-7; clone_size: once; d_call: .; v_call: TRBV5-1; cdr3_aa: CASSLGSSSEQYF; cdr3_nt: TGCGCCAGCAGCTTGGGTTCCTCTAGCGAGCAGTACTTC
j_call: TRBJ2-3; clone_size: .; d_call: .; v_call: TRBV7-9; cdr3_aa: CASSASTDTQYF; cdr3_nt: TGTGCCAGCAGCGCGTCTACAGATACGCAGTATTTT
j_call: TRBJ2-2; clone_size: once; d_call: TRBD1; v_call: TRBV7-8; cdr3_aa: CASSGRTGGWSTGELFF; cdr3_nt: TGTGCCAGCAGCGGAAGGACAGGGGGCTGGAGCACCGGGGAGCTGTTTTTT
j_call: TRBJ2-1; clone_size: .; d_call: TRBD1; v_call: TRBV28; cdr3_aa: CASKGTGLHNEQFF; cdr3_nt: TGTGCCAGCAAAGGGACAGGCCTCCACAATGAGCAGTTCTTC
j_call: TRBJ2-1; clone_size: .; d_call: .; v_call: TRBV20-1; cdr3_aa: CSATNEQFF; cdr3_nt: TGCAGTGCTACCAATGAGCAGTTCTTC
j_call: TRBJ2-3; clone_size: .; d_call: .; v_call: TRBV10-2; cdr3_aa: CASSLNGFADTQYF; cdr3_nt: TGCGCCAGCAGTCTAAATGGGTTCGCAGATACGCAGTATTTT
j_call: TRBJ1-1; clone_size: .; d_call: .; v_call: TRBV7-2; cdr3_aa: CASSWSGLENTEAFF; cdr3_nt: TGTGCCAGCAGCTGGTCAGGGCTGGAGAACACTGAAGCTTTCTTT
j_call: TRBJ2-7; clone_size: .; d_call: .; v_call: TRBV5-4; cdr3_aa: CASSLGGGGTYEQYF; cdr3_nt: TGTGCCAGCAGCTTGGGAGGGGGGGGGACCTACGAGCAGTACTTC
j_call: TRBJ2-5; clone_size: .; d_call: .; v_call: TRBV11-2; cdr3_aa: CASSLEGGGETQYF; cdr3_nt: TGTGCCAGCAGCTTAGAAGGGGGAGGTGAGACCCAGTACTTC
j_call: TRBJ1-6; clone_size: .; d_call: .; v_call: TRBV4-2; cdr3_aa: CASSQDVAGSPLHF; cdr3_nt: TGTGCCAGCAGCCAAGATGTGGCCGGCTCACCCCTCCACTTT
j_call: TRBJ2-5; clone_size: .; d_call: TRBD1; v_call: TRBV6-1; cdr3_aa: CASSVQGGEETQYF; cdr3_nt: TGTGCCAGCAGTGTACAGGGGGGAGAAGAGACCCAGTACTTC
j_call: TRBJ1-4; clone_size: .; d_call: TRBD1; v_call: TRBV6-1; cdr3_aa: CASSEAVRTGGGLLFF; cdr3_nt: TGTGCCAGCAGTGAAGCAGTCCGGACAGGGGGCGGTTTACTGTTTTTT
j_call: TRBJ2-3; clone_size: .; d_call: .; v_call: TRBV29-1; cdr3_aa: CSVAGGDDTQYF; cdr3_nt: TGCAGCGTCGCAGGAGGGGACGATACGCAGTATTTT
j_call: TRBJ1-6; clone_size: .; d_call: .; v_call: TRBV6-1; cdr3_aa: CASAQEGDNNSPLHF; cdr3_nt: TGTGCCAGCGCCCAGGAGGGGGATAATAATTCACCCCTCCACTTT
j_call: TRBJ1-6; clone_size: .; d_call: .; v_call: TRBV5-5; cdr3_aa: CASSLLSEKNSPLHF; cdr3_nt: TGTGCCAGCAGCTTGCTCTCAGAGAAAAATTCACCCCTCCACTTT
j_call: TRBJ1-5; clone_size: .; d_call: .; v_call: TRBV4-1; cdr3_aa: CASSQFRGGNQPQHF; cdr3_nt: TGCGCCAGCAGCCAATTTAGGGGCGGCAATCAGCCCCAGCATTTT
j_call: TRBJ1-6; clone_size: .; d_call: .; v_call: TRBV6-1; cdr3_aa: CASSEEGGGGSPLHF; cdr3_nt: TGTGCCAGCAGTGAAGAAGGGGGGGGTGGTTCACCCCTCCACTTT
j_call: TRBJ2-4; clone_size: .; d_call: TRBD2; v_call: TRBV2; cdr3_aa: CASSPGETSDIQYF; cdr3_nt: TGTGCCAGCTCCCCGGGGGAGACTAGCGACATTCAGTACTTC
j_call: TRBJ1-6; clone_size: .; d_call: .; v_call: TRBV7-3; cdr3_aa: CASSLTPNSPLHF; cdr3_nt: TGTGCCAGCAGCTTAACCCCCAATTCACCCCTCCACTTT
j_call: TRBJ1-5; clone_size: .; d_call: .; v_call: TRBV21-1; cdr3_aa: CASSNRLQGAWPQHF; cdr3_nt: TGTGCCAGCAGCAACCGTCTTCAGGGGGCCTGGCCCCAGCATTTT
j_call: TRBJ1-2; clone_size: .; d_call: .; v_call: TRBV10-2; cdr3_aa: CASSRGQDGINYGYTF; cdr3_nt: TGCGCCAGCTCCCGAGGGCAGGACGGAATTAACTATGGCTACACCTTC
j_call: TRBJ2-2; clone_size: .; d_call: TRBD2; v_call: TRBV4-2; cdr3_aa: CASSQDRPSGDGGELFF; cdr3_nt: TGTGCCAGCAGCCAAGATCGGCCTAGCGGGGATGGCGGGGAGCTGTTTTTT
j_call: TRBJ2-3; clone_size: .; d_call: .; v_call: TRBV18; cdr3_aa: CASSPPWGGSTDTQYF; cdr3_nt: TGTGCCAGCTCACCACCGTGGGGGGGCTCCACAGATACGCAGTATTTT
j_call: TRBJ2-3; clone_size: .; d_call: .; v_call: TRBV7-6; cdr3_aa: CASRQMAGTSGSDTQYF; cdr3_nt: TGTGCCAGCAGACAAATGGCCGGGACTTCAGGATCAGATACGCAGTATTTT
j_call: TRBJ1-4; clone_size: .; d_call: .; v_call: TRBV18; cdr3_aa: CASSPSGGGEKLFF; cdr3_nt: TGTGCCAGCTCACCTTCAGGTGGGGGTGAAAAACTGTTTTTT
j_call: TRBJ1-4; clone_size: .; d_call: .; v_call: TRBV28; cdr3_aa: CATTNGGEKLFF; cdr3_nt: TGTGCCACGACAAACGGGGGCGAAAAACTGTTTTTT
j_call: TRBJ1-2; clone_size: .; d_call: .; v_call: TRBV5-1; cdr3_aa: CASSPRDGPTNGYTF; cdr3_nt: TGCGCCAGCAGCCCCCGGGACGGACCCACCAATGGCTACACCTTC
j_call: TRBJ2-2; clone_size: .; d_call: .; v_call: TRBV2; cdr3_aa: CASRPIRQNTGELFF; cdr3_nt: TGTGCCAGCAGGCCTATCAGGCAAAACACCGGGGAGCTGTTTTTT
j_call: TRBJ1-1; clone_size: .; d_call: .; v_call: TRBV5-1; cdr3_aa: CASSLERNTEAFF; cdr3_nt: TGCGCCAGCAGCTTGGAGAGGAACACTGAAGCTTTCTTT
j_call: TRBJ2-2; clone_size: once; d_call: .; v_call: TRBV4-1; cdr3_aa: CASSHALVGELFF; cdr3_nt: TGCGCCAGCAGCCATGCATTGGTCGGGGAGCTGTTTTTT
j_call: TRBJ1-3; clone_size: .; d_call: .; v_call: TRBV28; cdr3_aa: CASTPGGMGNTIYF; cdr3_nt: TGTGCCAGCACCCCCGGGGGCATGGGAAACACCATATATTTT
j_call: TRBJ2-2; clone_size: .; d_call: .; v_call: TRBV5-4; cdr3_aa: CASSLTVTGELFF; cdr3_nt: TGTGCCAGCAGTTTGACTGTCACCGGGGAGCTGTTTTTT
j_call: TRBJ1-2; clone_size: .; d_call: TRBD1; v_call: TRBV5-4; cdr3_aa: CASSLPQGNYGYTF; cdr3_nt: TGTGCCAGCAGCTTGCCACAGGGGAACTATGGCTACACCTTC
j_call: TRBJ1-1; clone_size: .; d_call: .; v_call: TRBV30; cdr3_aa: CAWSVRFLGKENTEAFF; cdr3_nt: TGTGCCTGGAGTGTACGGTTCCTCGGCAAAGAGAACACTGAAGCTTTCTTT
j_call: TRBJ1-2; clone_size: .; d_call: TRBD1; v_call: TRBV5-1; cdr3_aa: CASSLGDRYGGYTF; cdr3_nt: TGCGCCAGCAGCTTGGGGGACAGATATGGGGGCTACACCTTC
j_call: TRBJ2-3; clone_size: .; d_call: .; v_call: TRBV11-3; cdr3_aa: CASSSDTDTQYF; cdr3_nt: TGTGCCAGCAGCTCCGACACAGATACGCAGTATTTT
j_call: TRBJ2-1; clone_size: .; d_call: .; v_call: TRBV7-3; cdr3_aa: CASSYGGRNEQFF; cdr3_nt: TGTGCCAGCAGCTACGGGGGCCGCAATGAGCAGTTCTTC
j_call: TRBJ1-2; clone_size: .; d_call: .; v_call: TRBV6-1; cdr3_aa: CASSEIRQGYGYTF; cdr3_nt: TGTGCCAGCAGCGAGATAAGACAAGGCTATGGCTACACCTTC
j_call: TRBJ2-7; clone_size: .; d_call: .; v_call: TRBV11-2; cdr3_aa: CASSVGLLTYEQYF; cdr3_nt: TGTGCCAGCAGCGTTGGACTGTTAACCTACGAGCAGTACTTC
j_call: TRBJ2-2; clone_size: .; d_call: TRBD1; v_call: TRBV7-9; cdr3_aa: CASSGSDRYTGELFF; cdr3_nt: TGTGCCAGCAGCGGATCGGACAGGTACACCGGGGAGCTGTTTTTT